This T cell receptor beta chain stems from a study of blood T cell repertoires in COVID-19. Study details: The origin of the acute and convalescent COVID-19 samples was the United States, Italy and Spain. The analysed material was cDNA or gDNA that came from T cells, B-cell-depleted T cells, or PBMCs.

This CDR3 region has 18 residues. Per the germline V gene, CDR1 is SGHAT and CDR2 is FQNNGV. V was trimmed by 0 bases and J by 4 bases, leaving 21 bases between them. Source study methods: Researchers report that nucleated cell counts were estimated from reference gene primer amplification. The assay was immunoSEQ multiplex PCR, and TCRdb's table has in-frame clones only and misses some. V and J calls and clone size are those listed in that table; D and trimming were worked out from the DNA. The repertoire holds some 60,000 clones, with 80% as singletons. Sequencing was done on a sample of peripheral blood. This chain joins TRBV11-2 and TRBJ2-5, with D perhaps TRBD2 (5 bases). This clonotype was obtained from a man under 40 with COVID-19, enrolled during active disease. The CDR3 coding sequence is TGTGCCAGCAGCTTAGAAGTTGTTGCGGGTAGCTGGGGAGAGACCCAGTACTTC. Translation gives CASSLEVVAGSWGETQYF.